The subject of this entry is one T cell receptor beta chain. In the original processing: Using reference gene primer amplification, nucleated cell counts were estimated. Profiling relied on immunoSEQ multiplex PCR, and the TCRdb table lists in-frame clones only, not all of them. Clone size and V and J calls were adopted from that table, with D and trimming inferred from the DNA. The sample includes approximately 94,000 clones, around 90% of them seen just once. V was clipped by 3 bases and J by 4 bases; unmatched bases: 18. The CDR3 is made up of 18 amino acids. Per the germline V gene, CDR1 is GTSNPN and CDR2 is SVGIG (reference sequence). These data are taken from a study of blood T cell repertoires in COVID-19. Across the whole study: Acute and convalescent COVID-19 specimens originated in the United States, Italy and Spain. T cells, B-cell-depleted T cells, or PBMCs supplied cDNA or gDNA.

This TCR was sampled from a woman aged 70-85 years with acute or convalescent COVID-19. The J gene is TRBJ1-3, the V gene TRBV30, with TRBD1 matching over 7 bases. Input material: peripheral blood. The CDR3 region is CAWRLGIKTGPAGNTIYF. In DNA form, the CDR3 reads TGTGCCTGGAGACTTGGGATAAAGACAGGGCCCGCCGGAAACACCATATATTTT.